This entry lists 20 T cell receptor beta chains sequenced from one sample in a study of cytomegalovirus exposure and HLA in healthy donors. The PCR was carried out with 60 Vbeta primers and 13 Jbeta primers. This table comes from immunoSEQ multiplex PCR, and its TCRdb copy is limited to in-frame clones, with some not included. The data contain some 130,000 clones, about four fifths of them seen just once; the ten biggest clones take up less than 5%. Input material: PBMCs. These receptors were obtained from a man aged 25-45 years in good health.

V is TRBV30 and J is TRBJ1-2; a weak D match, TRBD1 (6 bases). The V end was cut by 5 bases, the J end by 6 bases, with 16 bases between. The CDR3 is 13 residues long. The germline V gene has CDR1 GTSNPN and CDR2 SVGIG (reference sequence). In DNA form, the CDR3 reads TGTGCCTGGTGGAACGGGGGGGCGGATGGCTACACCTTC. Its protein product is CAWWNGGADGYTF.

This sequence joins TRBV30 and TRBJ2-3; 10 nucleotides align to TRBD1. The germline gives CDR1 GTSNPN, CDR2 SVGIG (reference sequence). CDR3 length equals 12 residues. CDR3 region: CAQDRGGDTQYF. CDR3 DNA: TGTGCACAGGACAGGGGGGGTGATACGCAGTATTTT.

This clone showed up just once. The rearrangement uses TRBV28 and TRBJ2-1; D is ambiguous. Trimming shortened V by 8 bases and J by 2 bases, and 7 bases separated the two germline ends. Germline assignment: CDR1 MDHEN and CDR2 SYDVKM. This CDR3 is 12 amino acids long. The CDR3 region is CASAGAYNEQFF. DNA for the CDR3: TGTGCCAGCGCAGGCGCCTACAATGAGCAGTTCTTC.

This sequence joins TRBV9 and TRBJ2-1; 10 positions agree with TRBD2. CDR1 and CDR2 from the germline V gene are SGDLS and YYNGEE. The CDR3 has 16 amino acids. The junction had 6 bases not matched to a gene; V was cut back by 0 bases and J by 6 bases. Here the CDR3 reads CASSVDHLAGVNEQFF. The CDR3 DNA reads as TGTGCCAGCAGCGTAGATCACCTAGCGGGAGTCAATGAGCAGTTCTTC.

This clone was seen at least ten times. The chain has TRBV18 and TRBJ2-1; 8 bases map to TRBD2. The CDR3 contains 16 residues. Germline V lookup: CDR1 KGHSH, CDR2 LQKENI. V lost 2 bases, J lost 6 bases, and 9 bases stayed unmatched. The CDR3 nucleotides are TGTGCCAGCTCACCAGGCCGGGAGGGGACATTCAATGAGCAGTTCTTC. Translation gives CASSPGREGTFNEQFF.

Remarks on this clone: Compared with germline, one end of the junction differs, possibly owing to a read error. The CDR3 loop is CVSSQVMGTGGPQETQYF. The CDR3 DNA follows: TGCGTCAGCAGCCAAGTGATGGGGACAGGGGGCCCCCAAGAGACCCAGTACTTC. The chain is built from TRBV4-1 and TRBJ2-5; 12 bases are a match to TRBD1. CDR1 is MGHRA, CDR2 YSYEKL, per germline. The CDR3 consists of 18 residues.

This sequence joins TRBV19 and TRBJ2-7; 12 bases match TRBD1. Germline V gene lookup returns CDR1 LNHDA and CDR2 SQIVND (reference sequence). The CDR3 totals 14 residues. Trimming at V came to 4 bases and at J to 4 bases, leaving 2 bases not matched to a gene. CDR3 loop: CASSKGQGAYEQYF. The CDR3 DNA reads TGTGCCAGTAGTAAGGGACAGGGGGCTTACGAGCAGTACTTC. The entire variable domain, with the rest obtained from reference TRBV19 and TRBJ2-7, is as follows: DGGITQSPKYLFRKEGQNVTLSCEQNLNHDAMYWYRQDPGQGLRLIYYSQIVNDFQKGDIAEGYSVSREKKESFPLTVTSAQKNPTAFYLCASSKGQGAYEQYFGPGTRLTVT.

Only a few counts were recorded for this clone. V is TRBV2 and J is TRBJ2-7; D gene ambiguous. The V gene lost 3 bases and the J gene lost 1 base, with 7 bases spanning the gap. The length of the CDR3 is 13 residues. Germline lookup yields CDR1 SNHLY and CDR2 FYNNEI. This CDR3 reads CASSDGFSYEQYF. CDR3 coding DNA: TGTGCCAGCAGTGATGGCTTTTCCTACGAGCAGTACTTC.

V is TRBV25-1 and J is TRBJ1-3, with D possibly being TRBD1 (5 bases). The CDR3 is made up of 16 amino acids. The germline V and J ends were trimmed by 3 bases and 2 bases, with 14 bases remaining between them. CDR1 MGHDK and CDR2 SYGVNS come from the germline V gene. Here the CDR3 DNA reads TGTGCCAGCAGTGATCGGTCAGGGAACGCTGGAAACACCATATATTTT. Protein: CASSDRSGNAGNTIYF. The full variable domain, rest sourced from reference TRBV25-1 and TRBJ1-3, is EADIYQTPRYLVIGTGKKITLECSQTMGHDKMYWYQQDPGMELHLIHYSYGVNSTEKGDLSSESTVSRIRTEHFPLTLESARPSHTSQYLCASSDRSGNAGNTIYFGEGSWLTVV.

The CDR3 spells CASGGDLGEQYF. As DNA, the CDR3 is TGCGCCAGCGGGGGGGACTTGGGGGAGCAGTACTTC. The chain combines TRBV10-1 with TRBJ2-7, with 7 positions matching TRBD2. J gave up 7 bases and V 8 bases, and 8 bases lay outside the gene matches. The CDR3 runs 12 residues. Germline CDR1 is WNHNN and CDR2 is SYGVQD (reference sequence).

The chain links TRBV19 to TRBJ2-7; tentatively, D is TRBD2 (5 bases). Between the trimmed V and J ends, which lost 5 bases and 9 bases, there was a span of 14 bases. The CDR3 totals 12 residues. The germline V gene has CDR1 LNHDA and CDR2 SQIVND (reference sequence). The CDR3 loop reads CASSSGLGSQYF. CDR3 bases: TGTGCCAGTAGTTCTGGACTCGGATCGCAGTACTTC.

The rearrangement uses TRBV9 and TRBJ2-7, with 7 bases that match TRBD2. The V and J ends lost 5 bases and 1 base, in that order; junction bases with no gene match: 6. CDR3 size: 14 residues. CDR1 SGDLS and CDR2 YYNGEE come from the germline V gene. The CDR3: CASSRGSGSYEQYF. In DNA, the CDR3 is TGTGCCAGCAGTCGCGGGAGCGGATCCTACGAGCAGTACTTC. Full variable domain (outside the CDR3, taken from reference TRBV9 and TRBJ2-7): DSGVTQTPKHLITATGQRVTLRCSPRSGDLSVYWYQQSLDQGLQFLIQYYNGEERAKGNILERFSAQQFPDLHSELNLSSLELGDSALYFCASSRGSGSYEQYFGPGTRLTVT.

This sequence joins TRBV5-8 and TRBJ1-1; 7 nucleotides align to TRBD1. Germline CDR1 SGHTS, CDR2 YDEGEE. The ends lost 4 bases at V and 5 bases at J; junction bases unmatched: 11. The CDR3 is 15 amino acids. The CDR3 nucleotides are TGTGCCAGCAGCCCGCCCCGGGACAGCCAGACTGAAGCTTTCTTT. It translates to CASSPPRDSQTEAFF.

The chain carries TRBV28 and TRBJ2-1; 8 nucleotides line up with TRBD1. Germline trimming cut 6 bases from V and 0 bases from J; bases unmatched to any gene: 1. The CDR3 contains 14 residues. From germline, CDR1 is MDHEN and CDR2 SYDVKM. The chain's CDR3 is CASSTGGSYNEQFF. CDR3 DNA sequence: TGTGCCAGCAGCACAGGGGGCTCCTACAATGAGCAGTTCTTC.

The V call is TRBV18, the J call TRBJ1-5; tentative D call: TRBD1 (5 bases). The germline CDR1 and CDR2 sequences are KGHSH and LQKENI. Trimming took off 2 bases at V and 2 bases at J, with 7 bases between the two ends. The CDR3 is 14 residues long. The chain's CDR3 is CASSPGAGNQPQHF. For the CDR3, the DNA is TGTGCCAGCTCACCAGGGGCCGGCAATCAGCCCCAGCATTTT.

This clone was detected only a few times. An end of the junction differs from the germline gene, which may be a read error. The rearrangement uses TRBV7-9 and TRBJ1-1; D is possibly TRBD1 (5 bases). The germline V gene has CDR1 SEHNR and CDR2 FQNEAQ (reference sequence). The CDR3 loop spans 13 amino acids. The CDR3 bases are TGTTCCAGCAGCCAAGGGGTGAACACTGAAGCTTTCTTT. This encodes CSSSQGVNTEAFF.

The J gene is TRBJ2-7, the V gene TRBV27; D gene ambiguous. The CDR3 has 14 amino acids. V lost 6 bases, J lost 3 bases, and 15 bases lay in between. Per the germline V gene, CDR1 is MNHEY and CDR2 is SMNVEV (reference sequence). The CDR3 DNA sequence: TGTGCCAGCAGCCATACCCCCTACGGCTACGAGCAGTACTTC. Residues: CASSHTPYGYEQYF.

The table lists this clone with a count of one. The chain links TRBV29-1 to TRBJ2-3, with D possibly being TRBD2 (6 bases). The germline V gene encodes CDR1 SQVTM and CDR2 ANQGSEA. V lost 7 bases and J lost 4, with 21 bases in between. The CDR3 covers 15 residues. CDR3 sequence: CSDSNSGGGPDTQYF. CDR3 DNA: TGCAGCGATTCAAATAGCGGTGGAGGGCCAGATACGCAGTATTTT.

This chain uses TRBV11-2 with TRBJ2-7; a weak D match, TRBD1 (6 bases). Trimming stripped 11 bases from V and 4 bases from J, with 30 bases between. This CDR3 comprises 17 residues. Germline V gene lookup returns CDR1 SGHAT and CDR2 FQNNGV. The CDR3 nucleotides are TGTGCCTGGCTACCACCCCGAGTGGGGGCGAGGAAATACGAGCAGTACTTC. Translated: CAWLPPRVGARKYEQYF.

This chain links TRBV15 with TRBJ1-1; 7 bases fit TRBD1. This CDR3 is 16 amino acids long. Germline CDR1 and CDR2: LNHNV and YYDKDF (reference sequence). The junction had 13 bases not matched to a gene; V was cut back by 4 bases and J by 5 bases. The CDR3 here is CATSISGQAPGTEAFF. CDR3 coding DNA: TGTGCCACCAGCATATCCGGACAGGCCCCGGGGACTGAAGCTTTCTTT.